This entry lists 10 T cell receptor beta chains sequenced from one sample in a study of graft-versus-host responses after intestinal transplantation. These receptors lack a known antigen. Here immunoSEQ multiplex PCR was the method, and the copy in TCRdb shows in-frame clones only, minus some. The sample includes about 110,000 clones, approximately 90% of them seen just once. Sequenced material: unstimulated CD4+ T cells sorted from spleen or lymph node cells, taken before transplant. Receptors originate from a human donor who was the organ donor for an intestinal transplant.

V gene TRBV18 combines with J gene TRBJ2-3; D remains unclear. V lost 6 bases and J lost 0, with 13 bases in between. Germline values: CDR1 KGHSH, CDR2 LQKENI. The CDR3 runs to 15 residues. In DNA, the CDR3 is TGTGCCAGCTCCCTCGGCAGCGTGAGCACAGATACGCAGTATTTT. It codes for CASSLGSVSTDTQYF.

The chain couples TRBV7-8 to TRBJ2-6; 8 bases match TRBD2. V was clipped by 6 bases and J by 1 base; unmatched bases: 17. This CDR3 comprises 20 residues. CDR1 SGHVS and CDR2 FQNEAQ come from the germline V gene. This chain's CDR3 is CASSYPKSGRLLSGANVLTF. The CDR3 DNA reads as TGTGCCAGCAGTTATCCGAAGAGCGGGAGACTCCTGTCTGGGGCCAACGTCCTGACTTTC.

This clone was counted only a few times. The chain's CDR3 is CASSLYLEAETQYF. CDR3 in DNA: TGTGCCAGCAGCTTATACCTAGAGGCAGAGACCCAGTACTTC. The genes are TRBV7-6 and TRBJ2-5; D not resolved. Germline V CDR1 and CDR2: SGHVS, FNYEAQ. CDR3 size: 14 residues. V lost 2 bases and J 4 bases, leaving 11 bases between the germline ends.

The chain links TRBV19 to TRBJ1-1, with D possibly TRBD1 on 5 matching bases. Germline lookup yields CDR1 LNHDA and CDR2 SQIVND (reference sequence). V dropped 3 bases and J dropped 1 base, with 9 bases sitting between them. The CDR3 contains 14 residues. The DNA for the CDR3 is TGTGCCAGTAGTATCACCGGGGCGAACACTGAAGCTTTCTTT. Protein: CASSITGANTEAFF.

The chain joins TRBV7-9 to TRBJ2-7; D gene unclear. V lost 4 bases and J 7 bases, leaving 8 bases between the germline ends. From germline, CDR1 is SEHNR and CDR2 FQNEAQ (reference sequence). The CDR3 spans 11 residues. The CDR3: CASSSLEEQYF. Written as DNA, the CDR3 is TGTGCCAGCAGCTCCTTGGAAGAGCAGTACTTC.

The chain combines TRBV10-2 with TRBJ2-6; D gene uncertain. CDR3 length equals 14 residues. V was cut by 9 bases and J by 1 base, with 10 bases left in between. Germline lookup yields CDR1 WSHSY and CDR2 SAAADI. The CDR3 region has the DNA TGCGCCAGAGCCAACGGATCTGGGGCCAACGTCCTGACTTTC. As protein: CARANGSGANVLTF.

The V gene is TRBV14, the J gene TRBJ1-2; the match to TRBD1 covers 10 bases. CDR1 and CDR2 from the germline V gene are SGHDN and FVKESK. The CDR3 runs to 15 residues. The trim removed 2 bases at V and 8 bases at J, leaving 8 bases unmatched. The CDR3 nucleotides are TGTGCCAGCAGCCAACCCGGGACAGGGGTTGGAGGCTACACCTTC. This translates into CASSQPGTGVGGYTF. Drawing the rest from reference TRBV14 and TRBJ1-2, the complete variable domain is EAGVTQFPSHSVIEKGQTVTLRCDPISGHDNLYWYRRVMGKEIKFLLHFVKESKQDESGMPNNRFLAERTGGTYSTLKVQPAELEDSGVYFCASSQPGTGVGGYTFGSGTRLTVV.

The V gene is TRBV5-1, the J gene TRBJ1-3; D gene ambiguous. The CDR3 is 15 amino acids. Germline V gene sequence: CDR1 SGHRS, CDR2 YFSETQ. Trimming took 1 base from V and 4 from J, leaving 12 bases between them. This chain's CDR3 is CASSLSAGWGNTIYF. CDR3 in DNA: TGCGCCAGCAGCTTGTCCGCGGGGTGGGGAAACACCATATATTTT.

The chain combines TRBV5-1 with TRBJ1-1; 11 bases fit TRBD1. With 4 bases clipped from V and 1 base from J, the junction kept 18 bases outside the gene matches. CDR3 length: 20 amino acids. The germline gives CDR1 SGHRS, CDR2 YFSETQ. CDR3 nucleotide sequence: TGCGCCAGCAGCCGCCGGACAGGGGGCCGCGATGAGCGAGCGAACACTGAAGCTTTCTTT. It is translated as CASSRRTGGRDERANTEAFF.

The rearrangement joins TRBV10-3 to TRBJ2-7; TRBD2 matches 12 bases. This CDR3 comprises 14 residues. V lost 4 bases, J lost 6 bases, and 4 bases stayed unmatched. Germline CDR1 is ENHRY and CDR2 is SYGVKD. The CDR3 nucleotides read TGTGCCATCAGTGGACTAGCGGGAGCCGGCGAGCAGTACTTC. It translates to CAISGLAGAGEQYF.